One sample yielded the 11 T cell receptor beta chains listed below, sequenced in a study of a mutant IDH1 vaccine in newly diagnosed glioma. These receptors have no known antigen. Sequencing was performed with immunoSEQ multiplex PCR; in TCRdb, only in-frame clones are kept and a portion is missing. The table lists about 130,000 clones, around three quarters of them singletons. As to time point: week 11, during vaccination. The content of each vaccine dose was 300 ug of mutant IDH1 20-mer peptide, and topical imiquimod accompanied it. The sequences come from PBMCs, collected from a glioma patient whose treatment included an IDH1 peptide vaccine. These TCRs come from a man between 35 and 55 years old with glioma.

V is TRBV10-3 and J is TRBJ2-5; the match to TRBD1 covers 8 bases. V shed 6 bases and J 4 bases; nucleotides not matched to a gene: 4. The V gene's germline CDR1 is ENHRY and CDR2 SYGVKD. The CDR3 contains 13 residues. The CDR3 sequence is CAIRDRDGETQYF. CDR3 nucleotide sequence: TGTGCCATCAGGGACAGGGATGGAGAGACCCAGTACTTC.

The chain uses TRBV5-6 and TRBJ2-7; no definite D call. The CDR3 is made up of 14 amino acids. Germline loops: CDR1 SGHDT, CDR2 YYEEEE. V was cut by 1 base and J by 2 bases, with 10 bases left in between. The chain's CDR3 is CASSLQLIAYEQYF. As DNA, the CDR3 is TGTGCCAGCAGCTTGCAGCTGATCGCCTACGAGCAGTACTTC.

The rearrangement joins TRBV15 to TRBJ1-6; a possible D gene is TRBD1 (6 bases). Deletions cut 0 bases from V and 9 bases from J, with 15 bases between. This CDR3 contains 16 residues. CDR1 is LNHNV and CDR2 is YYDKDF in the germline V gene (reference sequence). The CDR3 sequence: CATSRDLGTGLSPLHF. In DNA, the CDR3 is TGTGCCACCAGCAGAGATTTGGGAACAGGGCTTTCACCCCTCCACTTT.

CDR3 region: CASSLQGSSYEQYF. CDR3 DNA sequence: TGTGCCAGCAGCTTGCAGGGCAGTTCCTACGAGCAGTACTTC. The V gene is TRBV5-6, the J gene TRBJ2-7; perhaps TRBD1 as D (5 bases). The CDR3 length is 14 residues. The germline V and J ends were trimmed by 1 base and 1 base, with 9 bases remaining between them. Germline V gene data show CDR1 as SGHDT and CDR2 as YYEEEE.

The rearrangement links TRBV7-9 to TRBJ1-1, with TRBD1 as a possible D gene (6 bases). This CDR3 comprises 14 residues. Trimming removed 5 bases from V and 0 bases from J, with 10 bases in between. In germline, CDR1 is SEHNR, CDR2 FQNEAQ (reference sequence). For the CDR3, the DNA is TGTGCCAGCAGCCGCGGACAGTTGAACACTGAAGCTTTCTTT. Translating gives CASSRGQLNTEAFF.

The chain carries TRBV5-1 and TRBJ1-1; D gene ambiguous. Between the trimmed V and J ends, which lost 2 bases and 0 bases, there was a span of 8 bases. The CDR3 spans 14 residues. CDR1 and CDR2 (germline): SGHRS, YFSETQ. CDR3 bases: TGCGCCAGCAGCTTAAAGGGTCTGAACACTGAAGCTTTCTTT. Its protein product is CASSLKGLNTEAFF. Drawing the rest from reference TRBV5-1 and TRBJ1-1, the complete variable domain is KAGVTQTPRYLIKTRGQQVTLSCSPISGHRSVSWYQQTPGQGLQFLFEYFSETQRNKGNFPGRFSGRQFSNSRSEMNVSTLELGDSALYLCASSLKGLNTEAFFGQGTRLTVV.

The chain carries TRBV19 and TRBJ2-7, with a weak D call TRBD1 (5 bases). V dropped 6 bases and J dropped 1 base, with 13 bases sitting between them. Per the germline V gene, CDR1 is LNHDA and CDR2 is SQIVND (reference sequence). The CDR3 is made up of 14 amino acids. CDR3 sequence (DNA): TGTGCCAGTAGACTGGCAGGGAATTCCTACGAGCAGTACTTC. Protein: CASRLAGNSYEQYF.

This rearrangement joins TRBV4-1 to TRBJ1-4; D possibly corresponds to TRBD1 (6 bases). V shed 1 base and J shed 2 bases, with 14 bases lying between them. This CDR3 has 17 amino acids. Germline lookup yields CDR1 MGHRA and CDR2 YSYEKL. DNA for the CDR3: TGCGCCAGCAGCCAAGGTCAGGGGTATTCGACTAATGAAAAACTGTTTTTT. Its protein is CASSQGQGYSTNEKLFF.

The chain combines TRBV7-6 with TRBJ1-4, with D perhaps TRBD1 (6 bases). Germline assignment: CDR1 SGHVS and CDR2 FNYEAQ. The CDR3 is made up of 14 amino acids. V was clipped by 6 bases and J by 2 bases, with 10 bases between them. The CDR3 protein is CASSPGVTNEKLFF. Here the CDR3 DNA reads TGTGCCAGCAGTCCAGGGGTGACTAATGAAAAACTGTTTTTT. Using reference TRBV7-6 and TRBJ1-4 for the parts outside the CDR3, the full variable domain is GAGVSQSPRYKVTKRGQDVALRCDPISGHVSLYWYRQALGQGPEFLTYFNYEAQQDKSGLPNDRFSAERPEGSISTLTIQRTEQRDSAMYRCASSPGVTNEKLFFGSGTQLSVL.

The V gene is TRBV5-1, the J gene TRBJ1-1; no firm D call. Germline V gives CDR1 SGHRS, CDR2 YFSETQ. Trimming removed 3 bases at V and 8 bases at J, with 11 bases between. CDR3 length equals 12 residues. CDR3 protein: CASSSPGGEAFF. In nucleotides, the CDR3 is TGCGCCAGCAGCTCCCCCGGCGGGGAAGCTTTCTTT. The whole variable domain, remainder taken from reference TRBV5-1 and TRBJ1-1, is KAGVTQTPRYLIKTRGQQVTLSCSPISGHRSVSWYQQTPGQGLQFLFEYFSETQRNKGNFPGRFSGRQFSNSRSEMNVSTLELGDSALYLCASSSPGGEAFFGQGTRLTVV.

The CDR3 loop reads CATSRDAIEQYF. CDR3 DNA sequence: TGTGCCACCAGCAGAGACGCGATCGAGCAGTACTTC. The genes are TRBV15 and TRBJ2-7; no clear D. This CDR3 is built from 12 residues. Germline V gene lookup returns CDR1 LNHNV and CDR2 YYDKDF (reference sequence). V was shortened by 0 bases and J by 6 bases, with 6 bases between the two germline ends. Filled out from reference TRBV15 and TRBJ2-7, the complete variable domain reads DAMVIQNPRYQVTQFGKPVTLSCSQTLNHNVMYWYQQKSSQAPKLLFHYYDKDFNNEADTPDNFQSRRPNTSFCFLDIRSPGLGDTAMYLCATSRDAIEQYFGPGTRLTVT.